The 11 T cell receptor beta chains presented below share a single source sample, sequenced in a study of blood T cell repertoires in COVID-19 (dated by TCRdb to the early 2020s). Library preparation was by the immunoSEQ multiplex PCR assay. TCRdb limited this immuneACCESS table to in-frame rearrangements with V and J called. A share of clones is missing; checked studies link under half to unresolved V genes, and the rest is unexplained. The sample table contains about 150,000 clones; only one count was recorded for approximately 86% of them. In total, the top ten clones hold 0.6% to 0.7% of the sample. Material: peripheral blood. Receptor source: a man in his fifties or sixties with COVID-19, enrolled during active disease.

This clone was counted a few times. The chain carries TRBV5-8 and TRBJ2-7; tentative D call: TRBD1 (7 bases). Germline-derived CDR1 and CDR2 are SGHTS and YDEGEE. Trimming removed 0 bases from V and 5 bases from J, with 15 bases in between. The CDR3 consists of 15 residues. CDR3 DNA: TGTGCCAGCAGCTTGGATCCAGGGGGGATCGACGAGCAGTACTTC. Translation: CASSLDPGGIDEQYF.

The chain recombines TRBV28 with TRBJ1-2; D not resolved. Germline V gene lookup returns CDR1 MDHEN and CDR2 SYDVKM. Trimming cost V 6 bases and J 7 bases, with 12 bases left between them. The CDR3 covers 12 residues. CDR3 sequence: CASSPHSSGYTF. The CDR3 nucleotides read TGTGCCAGCAGCCCCCACAGTAGTGGCTACACCTTC.

The chain couples TRBV7-2 to TRBJ1-4; 9 nucleotides agree with TRBD1. Germline CDR1 SGHTA, CDR2 FQGNSA. The CDR3 covers 16 residues. Trimming took 1 base from V and 5 from J; bases not matched to a gene: 5. The CDR3 DNA sequence: TGTGCCAGCAGCTTAGTGGGACAGGGAGGAAATGAAAAACTGTTTTTT. Residues: CASSLVGQGGNEKLFF.

This chain connects TRBV7-2 to TRBJ2-4; 13 bases match TRBD2. CDR3 length equals 17 residues. Germline loops: CDR1 SGHTA, CDR2 FQGNSA. Trimming removed 5 bases from V and 6 bases from J; junction bases left unmatched: 10. Here the CDR3 reads CASSNPGLAGVANIQYF. The CDR3 coding sequence is TGTGCCAGCAGCAACCCCGGACTAGCGGGAGTCGCAAACATTCAGTACTTC.

The rearrangement links TRBV6-6 to TRBJ1-2, with 8 bases identical to TRBD1. Germline loops: CDR1 MNHNY, CDR2 SVGAGI (reference sequence). Trimming took 7 bases from V and 4 from J; bases not matched to a gene: 2. There are 12 residues in the CDR3. This CDR3 is CASNGQGYGYTF. DNA for the CDR3: TGTGCCAGCAACGGACAGGGCTATGGCTACACCTTC.

In this sample, this clone turned up once. The chain couples TRBV5-6 to TRBJ1-5; no clear D gene. CDR3 size: 17 residues. The germline gives CDR1 SGHDT, CDR2 YYEEEE. With 0 bases removed from V and 6 bases from J, the gap between germline ends came to 19 bases. The CDR3 loop reads CASSLGGGGSWTQPQHF. CDR3 nucleotide sequence: TGTGCCAGCAGCTTGGGGGGTGGAGGTTCTTGGACTCAGCCCCAGCATTTT.

V gene TRBV11-2 combines with J gene TRBJ1-1; D perhaps matches TRBD1 (6 bases). From germline, CDR1 is SGHAT and CDR2 FQNNGV. Trimming removed 1 base from V and 6 bases from J, with 15 bases in between. CDR3 length equals 15 residues. The CDR3 sequence is CASSLVLGGAAEAFF. In nucleotides, the CDR3 is TGTGCCAGCAGCTTAGTCCTCGGGGGGGCGGCTGAAGCTTTCTTT.

This sequence joins TRBV19 and TRBJ1-2, with no clear D. V lost 7 bases and J lost 3, with 15 bases in between. Looked up from germline, CDR1 is LNHDA and CDR2 is SQIVND (reference sequence). This CDR3 contains 14 residues. CDR3 DNA sequence: TGTGCCAGTACCACTAACATGTACGACTATGGCTACACCTTC. Translated, it gives CASTTNMYDYGYTF. The full variable domain, with the rest looked up from reference TRBV19 and TRBJ1-2, is DGGITQSPKYLFRKEGQNVTLSCEQNLNHDAMYWYRQDPGQGLRLIYYSQIVNDFQKGDIAEGYSVSREKKESFPLTVTSAQKNPTAFYLCASTTNMYDYGYTFGSGTRLTVV.

This rearrangement joins TRBV2 to TRBJ1-5, with 12 bases matching TRBD1. The CDR3 sequence is 15 residues long. Trimming removed 8 bases from V and 4 bases from J; junction bases left unmatched: 6. Germline V gene data show CDR1 as SNHLY and CDR2 as FYNNEI. The CDR3 sequence is CASSGQGAGNQPQHF. Here the CDR3 DNA reads TGTGCCAGCTCGGGACAGGGGGCAGGGAATCAGCCCCAGCATTTT.

This clone was counted a few times. This chain joins TRBV27 and TRBJ1-6; no clear D. Germline V gives CDR1 MNHEY, CDR2 SMNVEV (reference sequence). This CDR3 has 16 amino acids. V was shortened by 3 bases and J by 5 bases, with 14 bases between the two germline ends. The CDR3 protein is CASSFRSTLNNSPLHF. The DNA for the CDR3 is TGTGCCAGCAGTTTCAGGTCAACACTGAATAATTCACCCCTCCACTTT.

A few counts support this clone. The chain recombines TRBV19 with TRBJ2-1, with 8 bases that match TRBD2. The CDR3 consists of 16 residues. The germline V gene has CDR1 LNHDA and CDR2 SQIVND (reference sequence). J gave up 1 base and V 6 bases, and 8 bases lay outside the gene matches. The CDR3 reads CASRDAGGGSYNEQFF. CDR3 in DNA: TGTGCCAGTAGAGACGCGGGAGGTGGGTCCTACAATGAGCAGTTCTTC.